This T cell receptor beta chain was obtained from a study of OX40 agonist ivuxolimab in advanced cancers. Study in general: All patients had ivuxolimab intravenously every 2 weeks at 0.01 to 10 mg/kg. The study enrolled dose-escalation patients with hepatocellular carcinoma, melanoma, renal cell or head and neck cancer.

The V and J ends lost 6 bases and 6 bases, in that order; junction bases with no gene match: 8. Germline V gene sequence: CDR1 LNHDA, CDR2 SQIVND (reference sequence). The CDR3 contains 15 residues. As for this clone: As yet, its antigen is unknown.

Study-level points and caveats: The authors also found low normalized T-cell clonal expansion in some nonresponders.

Repertoires were generated with immunoSEQ multiplex PCR, while TCRdb's copy carries only in-frame clones and drops some. This table has 90,000 to 95,000 clones, approximately 81% appearing once. This clonotype originated in an adult with an advanced solid tumor such as melanoma, head and neck, liver or kidney cancer. The sequencing used CD4+ or CD8+ T cells sorted from blood, collected in a trial of the OX40 agonist ivuxolimab. The gene calls are TRBV19 and TRBJ2-3; the match to TRBD2 covers 11 bases. For the CDR3, the DNA is TGTGCCAGTAGGGGCACTAGCGGGGGAGGGGATACGCAGTATTTT. Protein: CASRGTSGGGDTQYF.